This TCR beta chain came from a study of T-cell reconstitution after alpha-beta-depleted transplantation in children. In regard to this clonotype: At one boundary the junction diverges from the germline segment, which might be a read error.

There are 12 residues in the CDR3. Per germline, CDR1 SGHDT and CDR2 YYEEEE. Unique molecular identifiers tagged the TCRbeta library. TCRdb reanalysed the PCR reads using MiXCR and keeps one entry per CDR3 protein. Of around 340,000 distinct CDR3 sequences listed, about 14% are singletons. The material was PBMCs, obtained from the stem cell graft. The TCR was taken from a human donor who donated a stem cell graft to a child with Fanconi anemia. The gene calls are TRBV5-6 and TRBJ2-1, with D possibly matching TRBD2 (5 bases). DNA of the CDR3: TGTGCCAGCAGCTTGGGGAGTAGCGAGCAGTCCTTC. As protein: CASSLGSSEQSF.